What follows are 32 T cell receptor beta chains derived from one specimen sequenced in a study of blood T cell repertoires in COVID-19 (dated by TCRdb to 2018 to 2021). The library was made by the immunoSEQ multiplex PCR assay. TCRdb limited this immuneACCESS table to in-frame rearrangements with V and J called. A share of clones is missing; checked studies link under half to unresolved V genes, and the rest is unexplained. This sample is represented by roughly 230,000 clones; almost 90% of them were singletons. Roughly 2.2% of the sample is taken by the ten largest. The specimen sequenced was peripheral blood. The receptor set was obtained from a woman aged 60-70 years with COVID-19, enrolled during active disease.

V usage is TRBV19 and J usage is TRBJ1-4, with a possible D match to TRBD1 (6 bases). V lost 5 bases to trimming and J lost 10 bases, with 20 bases between them. The CDR3 has 15 amino acids. Looked up from germline, CDR1 is LNHDA and CDR2 is SQIVND (reference sequence). CDR3 region: CASSPSGEGDGKLFF. CDR3 coding DNA: TGTGCCAGTAGTCCATCAGGGGAAGGGGATGGAAAACTGTTTTTT.

This rearrangement joins TRBV5-4 to TRBJ1-2; D unclear. Trimming shortened V by 2 bases and J by 4 bases, and 15 bases separated the two germline ends. The CDR3 loop spans 15 amino acids. Germline V gene data show CDR1 as SGHNT and CDR2 as YYREEE (reference sequence). The CDR3 nucleotides read TGTGCCAGCAGCTTTGGACCAAGGGAGGGCTATGGCTACACCTTC. This translates into CASSFGPREGYGYTF.

The chain couples TRBV7-9 to TRBJ1-2; D is unclear. The CDR3 contains 15 residues. Germline V gene sequence: CDR1 SEHNR, CDR2 FQNEAQ (reference sequence). V shed 1 base and J shed 6 bases, with 15 bases lying between them. The CDR3 loop is CASSLGSGRIHGYTF. The CDR3, as DNA: TGTGCCAGCAGCTTAGGAAGTGGCAGGATCCATGGCTACACCTTC.

The chain recombines TRBV3-1 (or the pseudogene TRBV3-2) with TRBJ1-1; a weak D match, TRBD1 (6 bases). The CDR3 sequence is 16 residues long. V was shortened by 4 bases and J by 0 bases, with 15 bases between the two germline ends. Germline CDR1 is LGHDT and CDR2 is YNNKEL (reference sequence). The CDR3 spells CASSLKGGQLNTEAFF. The DNA for the CDR3 is TGTGCCAGCAGCCTCAAGGGCGGACAGTTGAACACTGAAGCTTTCTTT.

The chain has TRBV16 and TRBJ1-1; 8 nucleotides line up with TRBD1. This CDR3 spans 14 amino acids. After removal of 0 bases from V and 8 bases from J, the junction contained 5 bases not matched to a gene. The germline gives CDR1 KGHSY, CDR2 FQNENV. DNA for the CDR3: TGTGCCAGCAGCCAATCATCTACAGGGGGGGAAGCTTTCTTT. It yields the protein CASSQSSTGGEAFF.

The genes are TRBV19 and TRBJ2-7; possible D gene TRBD2, 5 bases. The CDR3 totals 13 residues. Germline values: CDR1 LNHDA, CDR2 SQIVND (reference sequence). Trimming left V 1 base short and J 3 bases short, with 7 bases between. The CDR3 nucleotides are TGTGCCAGTAGTATAGCGGCGGGCTACGAGCAGTACTTC. Translation gives CASSIAAGYEQYF.

V usage is TRBV25-1 and J usage is TRBJ1-4; 7 bases line up with TRBD1. The CDR3 runs 12 residues. V dropped 7 bases and J dropped 8; count of bases not matched to a gene: 4. Per the germline V gene, CDR1 is MGHDK and CDR2 is SYGVNS. The CDR3 DNA is TGTGCCAGCAAACAGGGGACCGAAAAACTGTTTTTT. Protein product: CASKQGTEKLFF.

The rearrangement joins TRBV4-1 to TRBJ1-1; no reliable D call. The CDR3 is made up of 14 amino acids. The V and J ends lost 0 bases and 1 base respectively, with 6 bases between them. Germline CDR1 and CDR2: MGHRA and YSYEKL. For the CDR3, the DNA is TGCGCCAGCAGCCAAGATGCGGGGAACACTGAAGCTTTCTTT. This translates into CASSQDAGNTEAFF.

The rearrangement links TRBV5-5 to TRBJ1-5; D perhaps matches TRBD1 (5 bases). V lost 0 bases and J lost 0, with 7 bases in between. The CDR3 contains 15 residues. Per germline, CDR1 SGHKS and CDR2 YYEKEE (reference sequence). DNA for the CDR3: TGTGCCAGCAGCTTGGCTCAGGGTAGCAATCAGCCCCAGCATTTT. It is translated as CASSLAQGSNQPQHF.

V is TRBV6-5 and J is TRBJ1-2; D remains ambiguous. V lost 8 bases, J lost 4 bases, and 11 bases lay in between. CDR3 length: 12 amino acids. Germline assignment: CDR1 MNHEY and CDR2 SVGAGI. The CDR3 bases are TGTGCCAGCTCCAGCGCGGGCTATGGCTACACCTTC. Protein: CASSSAGYGYTF.

This clone turned up a few times. The chain has TRBV6-5 and TRBJ1-1; 9 bases agree with TRBD1. CDR1 and CDR2 from the germline V gene are MNHEY and SVGAGI. The CDR3 runs 16 residues. J gave up 2 bases and V 1 base, and 5 bases lay outside the gene matches. CDR3 coding DNA: TGTGCCAGCAGTTACTGGGGACAGGGCCGAAACACTGAAGCTTTCTTT. Translated, it gives CASSYWGQGRNTEAFF.

In DNA, the CDR3 is TGTGCCAGCAGCACCCCACAGGGGGCGACCCGAGAGACCCAGTACTTC. Its translation: CASSTPQGATRETQYF. The V call is TRBV21-1, the J call TRBJ2-5; the table calls TRBD1, which could not be checked here. TRBV21-1 is noted as a pseudogene. CDR3 length: 16 amino acids.

This clone was seen a single time. The chain uses TRBV18 and TRBJ2-7; D gene uncertain. Germline V gene lookup returns CDR1 KGHSH and CDR2 LQKENI. The V end lost 4 bases, the J end lost 2 bases, and 9 bases lay between the germline ends. This CDR3 contains 13 residues. The CDR3 sequence is CASSLDTAYEQYF. The CDR3 nucleotides are TGTGCCAGCTCACTAGACACCGCCTACGAGCAGTACTTC.

This clone was counted between two and nine times. The V and J genes are TRBV9 and TRBJ1-6; TRBD1 aligns across 9 bases. Trimming at V came to 3 bases and at J to 1 base, leaving 14 bases not matched to a gene. CDR3 size: 20 residues. Germline V gene data show CDR1 as SGDLS and CDR2 as YYNGEE. CDR3 loop: CASSARRRDRALSYNSPLHF. The CDR3 DNA reads TGTGCCAGCAGCGCGAGGAGGCGGGACAGGGCATTGTCCTATAATTCACCCCTCCACTTT.

The chain is built from TRBV19 and TRBJ1-1; 12 positions agree with TRBD1. The CDR3 length is 16 residues. V gave up 5 bases and J gave up 4 bases; unmatched junction bases: 8. Germline assignment: CDR1 LNHDA and CDR2 SQIVND (reference sequence). This chain's CDR3 is CASSSHGTGGRTEAFF. CDR3 nucleotides: TGTGCCAGTAGTTCGCACGGGACAGGGGGCCGCACTGAAGCTTTCTTT.

This chain uses TRBV28 with TRBJ2-3; 9 bases line up with TRBD1. J lost 4 bases, V lost 5 bases, and 10 bases had no gene match. The germline V gene encodes CDR1 MDHEN and CDR2 SYDVKM. The CDR3 spans 16 residues. The CDR3 DNA follows: TGTGCCAGCAGTAGAAACAGGGGGCGGCTGTCAGATACGCAGTATTTT. It is translated as CASSRNRGRLSDTQYF.

This chain links TRBV5-6 with TRBJ1-1; D gene uncertain. The length of the CDR3 is 14 residues. The germline gives CDR1 SGHDT, CDR2 YYEEEE. V lost 3 bases to trimming and J lost 5 bases, with 14 bases between them. The CDR3 sequence: CASSSDSWHTEAFF. Written as DNA, the CDR3 is TGTGCCAGCAGCTCAGACTCCTGGCATACTGAAGCTTTCTTT.

The gene calls are TRBV3-1 (or the pseudogene TRBV3-2) and TRBJ2-2; D not certain. V was pared by 4 bases and J by 6 bases, with 9 bases between. Germline CDR1 reads LGHDT; CDR2 reads YNNKEL (reference sequence). The CDR3 has 13 residues. CDR3 in DNA: TGTGCCAGCAGCCTCCCTATCCCCGGGGAGCTGTTTTTT. Protein sequence: CASSLPIPGELFF.

The J gene is TRBJ1-2, the V gene TRBV2; TRBD1 matches at 11 bases. Per germline, CDR1 SNHLY and CDR2 FYNNEI. Trimming took 6 bases from V and 4 from J; bases not matched to a gene: 4. CDR3 length equals 14 residues. Here the CDR3 reads CASSGDRGVYGYTF. DNA of the CDR3: TGTGCCAGCAGCGGGGACAGGGGGGTCTATGGCTACACCTTC.

The chain couples TRBV19 to TRBJ1-1; no firm D call. Germline assignment: CDR1 LNHDA and CDR2 SQIVND (reference sequence). Trimming removed 9 bases from V and 3 bases from J, with 14 bases in between. This CDR3 region has 13 residues. CDR3: CASAGSGDTEAFF. Here the CDR3 DNA reads TGTGCCAGCGCAGGCAGCGGGGACACTGAAGCTTTCTTT. Looking up the rest from reference TRBV19 and TRBJ1-1 gives the full variable domain: DGGITQSPKYLFRKEGQNVTLSCEQNLNHDAMYWYRQDPGQGLRLIYYSQIVNDFQKGDIAEGYSVSREKKESFPLTVTSAQKNPTAFYLCASAGSGDTEAFFGQGTRLTVV.

V usage is TRBV2 and J usage is TRBJ1-3; D is undetermined. V was cut by 8 bases and J by 4 bases, with 12 bases left in between. CDR3 length: 13 residues. Germline CDR1 reads SNHLY; CDR2 reads FYNNEI. CDR3 DNA sequence: TGTGCCAGCTTCGGAGAATCCGGAAACACCATATATTTT. Its protein is CASFGESGNTIYF.

The gene calls are TRBV6-2 or TRBV6-3 and TRBJ2-1, with no clear D. The length of the CDR3 is 14 residues. Germline V CDR1 and CDR2: MNHEY, SVGEGT. Trimming left V 5 bases short and J 0 bases short, with 8 bases between. The DNA of the CDR3 is TGTGCCAGCAGTCCACAGAGCTCCTACAATGAGCAGTTCTTC. Translated, it gives CASSPQSSYNEQFF.

CDR3 residues: CASSLEIGRFGNYGYTF. In DNA form, the CDR3 reads TGTGCCAGCAGCTTAGAAATTGGGAGGTTCGGGAACTATGGCTACACCTTC. The chain links TRBV11-3 to TRBJ1-2; no definite D call. Per germline, CDR1 SGHNT and CDR2 YENEEA. V was trimmed by 0 bases and J by 2 bases, leaving 16 bases between them. This CDR3 is built from 17 residues.

This clone is a singleton in its sample. J is TRBJ2-7 and V is TRBV5-6; 7 positions agree with TRBD1. This CDR3 has 14 residues. V shed 1 base and J 6 bases; nucleotides not matched to a gene: 7. From germline, CDR1 is SGHDT and CDR2 YYEEEE. CDR3 DNA: TGTGCCAGCAGCTTGAGTACAGGGGATAGCGAGCAGTACTTC. Its protein product is CASSLSTGDSEQYF.

The chain uses TRBV19 and TRBJ1-1; 7 bases are a match to TRBD1. CDR1 is LNHDA and CDR2 is SQIVND in the germline V gene (reference sequence). The CDR3 covers 13 residues. V gave up 5 bases and J gave up 6 bases; unmatched junction bases: 6. The CDR3 protein is CASSYDRVPEAFF. CDR3 in DNA: TGTGCCAGTAGTTACGACAGGGTCCCTGAAGCTTTCTTT.

The chain is built from TRBV27 and TRBJ1-5, with a possible D match to TRBD1 (6 bases). Germline-derived CDR1 and CDR2 are MNHEY and SMNVEV (reference sequence). This CDR3 has 13 residues. The V end lost 4 bases, the J end lost 3 bases, and 7 bases lay between the germline ends. In DNA, the CDR3 is TGTGCCAGCAGTTGGACAGACAATCAGCCCCAGCATTTT. This codes for CASSWTDNQPQHF.

This clone showed up just once. The chain recombines TRBV5-1 with TRBJ1-4; D may be TRBD1 (6 bases). The V end was cut by 4 bases, the J end by 4 bases, with 14 bases between. This CDR3 contains 15 residues. Germline assignment: CDR1 SGHRS and CDR2 YFSETQ. CDR3 sequence (DNA): TGCGCCAGCAGCACCGGACAGCTAAATAATGAAAAACTGTTTTTT. It specifies CASSTGQLNNEKLFF.

The chain recombines TRBV5-1 with TRBJ1-6, with D unresolved. The CDR3 loop spans 12 amino acids. The V gene lost 4 bases and the J gene lost 4 bases, with 3 bases spanning the gap. The germline gives CDR1 SGHRS, CDR2 YFSETQ. The CDR3 coding sequence is TGCGCCAGCAGCCCGTATAATTCACCCCTCCACTTT. Its protein is CASSPYNSPLHF.

The chain carries TRBV11-3 and TRBJ2-2; possible D gene TRBD1, 6 bases. The V gene's germline CDR1 is SGHNT and CDR2 YENEEA. Trimming took 6 bases from V and 2 from J, leaving 10 bases between them. CDR3 length: 14 amino acids. The CDR3: CASRRTANTGELFF. CDR3 sequence (DNA): TGTGCCAGCAGAAGGACAGCTAACACCGGGGAGCTGTTTTTT.

In this sample, this clone turned up once. The chain joins TRBV7-8 to TRBJ2-3, with D perhaps TRBD1 (5 bases). The germline V gene has CDR1 SGHVS and CDR2 FQNEAQ. Trimming stripped 5 bases from V and 0 bases from J, with 18 bases between. The CDR3 runs 17 residues. CDR3 DNA: TGTGCCAGCAGCCCCCTCTCGACAGTTACTAGCACAGATACGCAGTATTTT. Translation gives CASSPLSTVTSTDTQYF.

This clone appeared once. The gene calls are TRBV3-1 (or the pseudogene TRBV3-2) and TRBJ2-3; no firm D call. This CDR3 spans 15 amino acids. Trimming stripped 4 bases from V and 0 bases from J, with 11 bases between. From germline, CDR1 is LGHDT and CDR2 YNNKEL (reference sequence). CDR3 in amino acids: CASSLVGQSTDTQYF. The CDR3 DNA follows: TGTGCCAGCAGCCTGGTGGGCCAGAGCACAGATACGCAGTATTTT.

The rearrangement links TRBV15 to TRBJ2-6, with D maybe TRBD2 (6 bases). V lost 5 bases and J 3 bases, leaving 11 bases between the germline ends. Germline V gene lookup returns CDR1 LNHNV and CDR2 YYDKDF (reference sequence). This CDR3 is 15 amino acids long. The CDR3 reads CATSSGVSGANVLTF. The CDR3 bases are TGTGCCACCAGCTCGGGGGTTAGTGGGGCCAACGTCCTGACTTTC.